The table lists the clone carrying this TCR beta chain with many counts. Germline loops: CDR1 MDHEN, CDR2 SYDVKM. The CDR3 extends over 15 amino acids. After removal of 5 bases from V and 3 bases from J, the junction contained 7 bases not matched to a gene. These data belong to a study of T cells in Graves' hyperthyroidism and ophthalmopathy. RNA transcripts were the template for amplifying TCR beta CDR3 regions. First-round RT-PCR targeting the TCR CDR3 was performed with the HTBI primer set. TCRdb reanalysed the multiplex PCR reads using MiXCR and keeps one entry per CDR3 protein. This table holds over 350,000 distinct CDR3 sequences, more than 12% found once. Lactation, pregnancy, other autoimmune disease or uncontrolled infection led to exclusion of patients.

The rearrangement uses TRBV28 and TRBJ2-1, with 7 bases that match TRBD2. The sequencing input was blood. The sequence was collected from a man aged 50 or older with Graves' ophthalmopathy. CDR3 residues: CASSTTSRLYNEQFF. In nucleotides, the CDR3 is TGTGCCAGCAGTACGACTAGCAGACTCTACAATGAGCAGTTCTTC. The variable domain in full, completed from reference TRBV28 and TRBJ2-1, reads DVKVTQSSRYLVKRTGEKVFLECVQDMDHENMFWYRQDPGLGLRLIYFSYDVKMKEKGDIPEGYSVSREKKERFSLILESASTNQTSMYLCASSTTSRLYNEQFFGPGTRLTVL.